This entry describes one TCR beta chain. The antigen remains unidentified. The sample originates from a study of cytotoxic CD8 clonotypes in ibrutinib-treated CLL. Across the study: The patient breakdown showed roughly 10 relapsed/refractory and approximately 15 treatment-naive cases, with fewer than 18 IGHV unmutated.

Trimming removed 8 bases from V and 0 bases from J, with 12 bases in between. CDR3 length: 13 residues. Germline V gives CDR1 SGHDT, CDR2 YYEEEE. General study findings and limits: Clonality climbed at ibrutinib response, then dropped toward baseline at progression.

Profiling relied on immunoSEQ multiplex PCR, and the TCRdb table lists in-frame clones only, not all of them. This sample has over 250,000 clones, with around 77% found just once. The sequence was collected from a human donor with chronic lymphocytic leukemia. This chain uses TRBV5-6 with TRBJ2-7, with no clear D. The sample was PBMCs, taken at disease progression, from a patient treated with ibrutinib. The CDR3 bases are TGTGCCAGTAAGGGTCGGAGCTCCTACGAGCAGTACTTC. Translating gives CASKGRSSYEQYF.